The subject of this entry is one T cell receptor (beta chain). The sample comes from a study of blood T cell repertoires in COVID-19. Study overall: Spain, Italy and the United States supplied samples that represented acute and convalescent COVID-19. The analysed material was cDNA or gDNA that came from T cells, B-cell-depleted T cells, or PBMCs.

Germline V gene lookup returns CDR1 SGHAT and CDR2 FQNNGV. After removal of 7 bases from V and 2 bases from J, the junction contained 8 bases not matched to a gene. This CDR3 is built from 16 residues. Study processing details: Reference gene primer amplification gave estimated nucleated cell counts. TCRdb's table, derived via immunoSEQ multiplex PCR, lists solely in-frame clones and lacks some. V and J calls and clone size are copied from that table; D and trimming were computed from the DNA. The data show about 100,000 clones, 80% to 90% seen once. The sequenced sample consisted of peripheral blood. This chain links TRBV11-2 with TRBJ2-6; 7 nucleotides agree with TRBD1. This receptor was obtained from a man aged 35 to 55 with active or convalescent COVID-19. CDR3 DNA: TGTGCCAGCACCATGGAAGGGACAGCTGGGGCCAACGTCCTGACTTTC. It codes for CASTMEGTAGANVLTF.